Listed below are T cell receptor beta chains from one sample, sequenced in a study of PD-1 blockade in classical Hodgkin lymphoma. Libraries were prepared by immunoSEQ multiplex PCR; TCRdb keeps only in-frame clonotypes and omits some of them. The table includes over 50,000 clones, around 90% detected once. The sequenced sample was peripheral blood mononuclear cells (PBMCs), obtained before the fourth cycle of nivolumab. These receptors came from a human donor with classical Hodgkin lymphoma. CDR3s include the opening cysteine and the closing phenylalanine or tryptophan. A D gene is named only where the DNA matches it firmly. The listing skips clone size in some rows; elsewhere it reads once, few, many or a size class.

v_call,d_call,j_call,clone_size,cdr3_aa,cdr3_nt
TRBV19,.,TRBJ2-7,.,CASTSLPTGRTEQYF,TGTGCCAGTACCTCCCTTCCGACGGGCAGGACCGAGCAGTACTTC
TRBV15,TRBD2,TRBJ2-1,.,CATSSPSGGATYNEQFF,TGTGCCACCAGCAGTCCTAGCGGGGGGGCCACCTACAATGAGCAGTTCTTC
TRBV5-1,TRBD1,TRBJ1-6,.,CASSSGQGGNSPLHF,TGCGCCAGCAGCTCCGGACAGGGAGGTAATTCACCCCTCCACTTT
TRBV5-1,TRBD1,TRBJ1-5,.,CASSTTGGLGQPQHF,TGCGCCAGCAGCACGACAGGGGGACTAGGTCAGCCCCAGCATTTT
TRBV7-9,.,TRBJ2-7,.,CASSLVPYEQYF,TGTGCCAGCAGCTTAGTCCCCTACGAGCAGTACTTC
TRBV4-1,TRBD1,TRBJ2-7,.,CASSQVVQGAREQYF,TGCGCCAGCAGCCAAGTTGTACAGGGGGCGAGGGAGCAGTACTTC
TRBV19,.,TRBJ1-5,.,CASSPRVSNQPQHF,TGTGCCAGTAGTCCTCGGGTTAGCAATCAGCCCCAGCATTTT
TRBV27,TRBD1,TRBJ2-2,.,CASSLIGTGNTGELFF,TGTGCCAGCAGTTTAATCGGGACAGGGAACACCGGGGAGCTGTTTTTT
TRBV5-1,.,TRBJ2-5,.,CASSLNGGQETQYF,TGCGCCAGCAGCTTGAATGGGGGCCAAGAGACCCAGTACTTC
TRBV5-6,.,TRBJ2-2,.,CASSLAGTSGELFF,TGTGCCAGCAGCTTGGCGGGCACCAGCGGGGAGCTGTTTTTT
TRBV27,.,TRBJ1-5,.,CASSPPGNQPQHF,TGTGCCAGCAGTCCCCCGGGGAATCAGCCCCAGCATTTT
TRBV6-6,.,TRBJ1-1,.,CASSHAPGPEAFF,TGTGCCAGCAGCCACGCCCCCGGGCCTGAAGCTTTCTTT
TRBV29-1,.,TRBJ2-7,.,CSVDTGYEQYF,TGCAGCGTTGACACCGGCTACGAGCAGTACTTC
TRBV6-1,.,TRBJ2-2,.,CASSTRRNTGELFF,TGTGCCAGCTCTACTAGAAGAAACACCGGGGAGCTGTTTTTT
TRBV5-1,.,TRBJ1-5,few,CASSLDLNQPQHF,TGCGCCAGCAGCCTCGACTTGAATCAGCCCCAGCATTTT
TRBV6-1,TRBD2,TRBJ2-7,.,CASSASGGAFQEQYF,TGTGCCAGCAGTGCCAGCGGGGGGGCCTTCCAGGAGCAGTACTTC
TRBV10-1,.,TRBJ1-4,.,CASKDSPSTTNEKLFF,TGCGCCAGCAAGGACAGTCCGTCCACAACTAATGAAAAACTGTTTTTT
TRBV5-1,.,TRBJ2-1,.,CASSPEGGPDEQFF,TGCGCCAGCAGCCCGGAGGGGGGGCCGGATGAGCAGTTCTTC
TRBV19,TRBD2,TRBJ2-5,.,CASSTLGLGGETQYF,TGTGCCAGTAGTACCCTTGGACTAGGAGGAGAGACCCAGTACTTC
TRBV15,.,TRBJ1-5,.,CATSSLGGQPQHF,TGTGCCACCAGCAGCTTAGGAGGGCAGCCCCAGCATTTT
TRBV6-6,.,TRBJ2-7,.,CASRDTVYKEQYF,TGTGCCAGCCGGGACACCGTCTATAAGGAGCAGTACTTC
TRBV18,.,TRBJ2-5,.,CASSPLKRTTKETQYF,TGTGCCAGCTCACCCTTGAAAAGAACGACCAAAGAGACCCAGTACTTC
TRBV5-1,.,TRBJ2-2,.,CASSLADANTGELFF,TGCGCCAGCAGCTTGGCAGACGCGAACACCGGGGAGCTGTTTTTT
TRBV5-1,TRBD1,TRBJ1-6,.,CASSGPGTDDSPLHF,TGCGCCAGCAGCGGTCCGGGGACAGATGATTCACCCCTCCACTTT
TRBV5-4,.,TRBJ2-5,once,CASSFFDGGIQETQYF,TGTGCCAGCAGCTTCTTTGACGGGGGAATACAAGAGACCCAGTACTTC
TRBV5-6,.,TRBJ2-2,few,CASSLAIGELFF,TGTGCCAGCAGCCTGGCGATCGGGGAGCTGTTTTTT
TRBV25-1,TRBD2,TRBJ2-5,.,CASSEASGGETQYF,TGTGCCAGCAGTGAAGCTAGCGGGGGGGAGACCCAGTACTTC
TRBV6-4,.,TRBJ2-1,.,CASSGGEDNEQFF,TGTGCCAGCAGTGGAGGGGAGGACAATGAGCAGTTCTTC
TRBV7-8,.,TRBJ2-7,.,CASSLAGGPNYEQYF,TGTGCCAGCAGCTTAGCGGGGGGACCAAACTACGAGCAGTACTTC
TRBV5-1,TRBD1,TRBJ1-2,.,CASSLEGQGGYTF,TGCGCCAGCAGCTTGGAGGGACAGGGTGGCTACACCTTC
TRBV5-4,.,TRBJ1-2,.,CASSLTRAPLYGYTF,TGTGCCAGCAGCTTGACCAGGGCCCCACTATATGGCTACACCTTC
TRBV14,.,TRBJ2-1,.,CASTSGTSYNEQFF,TGTGCCAGCACCTCCGGGACTTCTTACAATGAGCAGTTCTTC
TRBV5-1,TRBD1,TRBJ1-4,.,CASSPQTGTNEKLFF,TGCGCCAGCAGCCCCCAGACAGGGACGAATGAAAAACTGTTTTTT
TRBV28,.,TRBJ1-4,.,CASGFRHGAEKLFF,TGTGCCAGCGGATTCCGACACGGGGCCGAAAAACTGTTTTTT
TRBV2,TRBD2,TRBJ2-1,.,CASSEDGGAYNEQFF,TGTGCCAGCAGTGAGGACGGGGGGGCCTACAATGAGCAGTTCTTC
TRBV4-1,.,TRBJ2-2,once,CASSQEERNTGELFF,TGCGCCAGCAGCCAAGAGGAGCGGAACACCGGGGAGCTGTTTTTT
TRBV4-1,.,TRBJ1-2,.,CASSQDRVKGYTF,TGCGCCAGCAGCCAAGACAGGGTAAAAGGCTACACCTTC
TRBV15,.,TRBJ2-1,.,CATSKPGTAGYNEQFF,TGTGCCACCAGCAAACCCGGGACAGCGGGGTACAATGAGCAGTTCTTC
TRBV25-1,.,TRBJ2-3,.,CASSLQGKDTQYF,TGTGCCAGCAGCCTCCAGGGGAAAGATACGCAGTATTTT
TRBV6-5,TRBD1,TRBJ1-1,.,CASSSPGGGNTEAFF,TGTGCCAGCAGTTCTCCAGGGGGTGGGAACACTGAAGCTTTCTTT
TRBV2,.,TRBJ1-2,.,CASSTANYGYTF,TGTGCCAGCAGTACAGCTAACTATGGCTACACCTTC
TRBV5-1,TRBD1,TRBJ2-5,.,CASSPDRVGETQYF,TGCGCCAGCAGCCCAGACAGGGTTGGGGAGACCCAGTACTTC
TRBV7-9,.,TRBJ2-3,few,CASSPSSPQYF,TGTGCCAGCAGCCCTAGCTCCCCGCAGTATTTT
TRBV28,.,TRBJ2-1,.,CASSLPQYYNEQFF,TGTGCCAGCAGTCTCCCCCAGTACTACAATGAGCAGTTCTTC
TRBV28,.,TRBJ2-5,.,CASTTSYETQYF,TGTGCCAGCACGACTAGTTACGAGACCCAGTACTTC
TRBV30,.,TRBJ2-3,.,CAWTRTSSTDTQYF,TGTGCCTGGACCCGCACCTCTAGCACAGATACGCAGTATTTT
TRBV19,.,TRBJ2-1,.,CARESRGFYNEQFF,TGTGCCAGGGAGTCACGGGGATTCTACAATGAGCAGTTCTTC
TRBV6-5,.,TRBJ1-2,few,CASRPPGTKGHGYTF,TGTGCCAGCAGACCACCTGGAACGAAGGGTCATGGCTACACCTTC
TRBV5-1,.,TRBJ1-1,.,CASSLTPGLNTEAFF,TGCGCCAGCAGCTTGACCCCAGGGTTGAACACTGAAGCTTTCTTT
TRBV5-1,.,TRBJ2-3,.,CASSVTGAISTDTQYF,TGCGCCAGCAGCGTTACGGGGGCGATTAGCACAGATACGCAGTATTTT
TRBV30,.,TRBJ1-4,few,CAWSVLEKLFF,TGTGCCTGGAGTGTACTTGAAAAACTGTTTTTT
TRBV19,.,TRBJ1-1,.,CAETPVRGGRAFF,TGTGCCGAGACGCCCGTTCGCGGGGGGAGAGCTTTCTTT
TRBV5-1,.,TRBJ2-1,few,CASSPSVADEQFF,TGCGCCAGCAGCCCATCGGTGGCCGATGAGCAGTTCTTC
TRBV6-5,.,TRBJ1-1,few,CASSYLIPTSGTEAFF,TGTGCCAGCAGTTACCTAATACCGACGTCCGGCACTGAAGCTTTCTTT
TRBV6-5,TRBD2,TRBJ2-2,.,CASGTSWTGELFF,TGTGCCAGTGGGACTAGTTGGACCGGGGAGCTGTTTTTT